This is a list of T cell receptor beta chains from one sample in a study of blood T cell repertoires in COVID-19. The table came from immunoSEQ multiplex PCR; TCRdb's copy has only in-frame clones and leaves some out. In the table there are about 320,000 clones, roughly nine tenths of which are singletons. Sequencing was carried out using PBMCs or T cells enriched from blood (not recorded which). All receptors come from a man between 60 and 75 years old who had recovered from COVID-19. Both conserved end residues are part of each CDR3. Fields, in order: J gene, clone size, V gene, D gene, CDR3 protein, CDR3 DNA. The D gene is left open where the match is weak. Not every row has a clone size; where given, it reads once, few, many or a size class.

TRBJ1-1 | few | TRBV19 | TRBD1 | CASSPGTGSYTEAFF | TGTGCCAGTTCTCCAGGGACAGGGTCTTACACTGAAGCTTTCTTT
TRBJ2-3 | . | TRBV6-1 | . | CASSELVSGLSSSTDTQYF | TGTGCCAGCAGTGAATTGGTTAGCGGACTTTCTTCTAGCACAGATACGCAGTATTTT
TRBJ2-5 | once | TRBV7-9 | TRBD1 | CASSRGQGQEETQYF | TGTGCCAGCAGCCGAGGACAGGGACAAGAGGAGACCCAGTACTTC
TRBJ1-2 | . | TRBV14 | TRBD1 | CASSQAGTGVYGYTF | TGTGCCAGCAGCCAAGCCGGGACAGGGGTCTATGGCTACACCTTC
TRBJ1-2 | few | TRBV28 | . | CASSLSQGLLHGYTF | TGTGCCAGCAGTTTATCCCAGGGGTTGCTTCATGGCTACACCTTC
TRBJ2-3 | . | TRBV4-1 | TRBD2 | CASSPLWTRRGDTQYF | TGCGCCAGCAGCCCACTGTGGACTAGGCGAGGGGATACGCAGTATTTT
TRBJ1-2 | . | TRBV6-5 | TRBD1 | CASSYSRDRITF | TGTGCCAGCAGTTACTCGAGGGACAGGATAACCTTC
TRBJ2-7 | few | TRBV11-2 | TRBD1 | CASSLNGQGSYEQYF | TGTGCCAGCAGCTTAAATGGACAGGGGTCCTACGAGCAGTACTTC
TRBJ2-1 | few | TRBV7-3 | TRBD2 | CASSLKPSGYDEQFF | TGTGCCAGCAGCTTAAAGCCTAGCGGGTACGATGAGCAGTTCTTC
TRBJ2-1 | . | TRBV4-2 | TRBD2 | CASSQALSAGGNEQFF | TGTGCCAGCAGCCAAGCCCTTTCGGCGGGGGGGAATGAGCAGTTCTTC
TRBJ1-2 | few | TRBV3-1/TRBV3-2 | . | CASSQATGGGYGYTF | TGTGCCAGCAGCCAAGCGACGGGGGGCGGGTATGGCTACACCTTC
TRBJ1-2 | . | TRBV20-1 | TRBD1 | CSANRGVGYTF | TGCAGTGCAAACAGGGGAGTGGGCTACACCTTC
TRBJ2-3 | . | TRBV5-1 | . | CASSLGTSTDTQYF | TGCGCCAGCAGCTTGGGGACTAGCACAGATACGCAGTATTTT
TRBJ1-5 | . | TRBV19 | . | CASSITSRVRDSNQPQHF | TGTGCCAGTAGTATTACGTCGAGGGTTAGGGATAGCAATCAGCCCCAGCATTTT